Shown below are 29 T cell receptor beta chains from a single sample sequenced in a study of tumor and adjacent non-tumor tissue in lung cancer (dated by TCRdb to 2016 to 2018). Libraries were built with multiplex PCR. Sequencer: Illumina HiSeq 2500. TCRbeta libraries were built by three rounds of nested PCR using primers (Table S4), following protocols modified from ARM-PCR. TCRdb reanalyzed the raw reads on its own, using fastp at Q25 for trimming and MiXCR for clone calling, and kept in-frame beta chains. CDR3 protein sequences are deduplicated, and each keeps its most common genes and DNA. The table for this sample lists approximately 53,000 distinct CDR3 sequences; 74% of them were counted only once. The ten top clones hold roughly 25% of the sample. Bulk unsorted tissue served as the source for RNA extraction, and RNA quality was assessed using a NanoDrop ND-1000 and an Agilent 2100. For the normal lung samples, distant non-tumor tissue was collected more than 3 cm away from the tumor edge.

Sequencing used distant non-tumor lung tissue. These receptors were taken from a woman in her fifties or sixties with non-small cell lung cancer.

About this clonotype itself: The conserved phenylalanine or tryptophan is not found at the CDR3 terminus, so this likely reflects a read error. The chain links TRBV4-3 to TRBJ2-6; TRBD1 is a possible D gene (6 bases). CDR3 length: 15 residues. The germline V gene encodes CDR1 LGHNA and CDR2 YSLEER. The CDR3 DNA reads TGCGCCAGCAGCCAAGGGACAGCTGGGGCCGACGTCCTGACTTCC. Its translation is CASSQGTAGADVLTS.

About this clonotype itself: A read error is likely, as this CDR3 ends without the conserved phenylalanine or tryptophan. It is unclear where the CDR3 begins or ends on the DNA, so no DNA is shown, and the CDR3 is as TCRdb lists it. The genes are TRBV11-2 and TRBJ1-6; TRBD1 was called by the table and not checked on the DNA. The CDR3 length equals 14 residues, ends included. Germline values: CDR1 SGHAT, CDR2 FQNNGV. The CDR3 here is CASSLETGWNSPLL.

As DNA, the CDR3 is TGTGTCACCAGCTTAGACGAGATCTATACGCAGTATTTT. This sequence encodes CVTSLDEIYTQYF. The chain links TRBV11-3 to TRBJ2-3; D not resolved. Germline CDR1 SGHNT, CDR2 YENEEA. The CDR3 spans 13 residues.

On this clonotype itself: Relative to the germline gene, one junction end is altered; a read error may explain this. V usage is TRBV5-4 and J usage is TRBJ2-2; TRBD1 matches 8 bases. The CDR3 runs 14 residues. Germline V gene sequence: CDR1 SGHNT, CDR2 YYREEE (reference sequence). CDR3 DNA sequence: TGTGCCAGCAGTTCGGGACAGGATACCGGGGATCTGTCGTTT. It is translated as CASSSGQDTGDLSF.

About this clonotype: Since a much larger clone is just one base distant, this may be a read error. The CDR3 sequence is CSVRGADTNTGELFF. The CDR3 DNA sequence: TGCAGTGTCAGAGGGGCAGATACGAACACCGGGGAGCTGTTTTTT. The V call is TRBV20-1, the J call TRBJ2-2; D might be TRBD1 or TRBD2, each matching 5 bases. The V gene lost 7 bases and the J gene lost 0 bases, with 15 bases spanning the gap. This CDR3 contains 15 residues. From germline, CDR1 is DFQATT and CDR2 SNEGSKA (reference sequence).

As for this clonotype: This likely comes from a read error, as the CDR3 has no conserved phenylalanine or tryptophan at its end. The DNA is omitted, as the CDR3 cannot be located on it reliably, and the CDR3 follows TCRdb's listing. The chain recombines TRBV11-2 with TRBJ2-5; the table names TRBD1, a call not compared with the DNA. Germline CDR1 SGHAT, CDR2 FQNNGV. Both ends counted, the CDR3 spans 15 residues. The chain's CDR3 is CASSSTGAGGGTHYI.

About this clonotype itself: The CDR3 end shows no conserved phenylalanine or tryptophan, and so a read error is likely. The DNA is left out, because the CDR3 cannot be placed on it with certainty; the CDR3 is given as TCRdb lists it. The chain combines TRBV29-1 with TRBJ2-2; TRBD1, as called in the table, went unchecked against the DNA. CDR1 is SQVTM and CDR2 is ANQGSEA in the germline V gene. The CDR3 length is 14 residues, termini included. The CDR3 reads CSVDWQGATGELLI.

Worth noting for this clonotype: The conserved closing phenylalanine or tryptophan is absent in this CDR3, likely reflecting a read error. The rearrangement links TRBV29-1 to TRBJ2-7; possibly TRBD2 for D (6 bases). Germline V gene sequence: CDR1 SQVTM, CDR2 ANQGSEA. The V and J ends lost 5 bases and 0 bases respectively, with 14 bases between them. The CDR3 totals 14 residues. CDR3 protein: CSVLRDFHSYEQYS. Written as DNA, the CDR3 is TGCAGCGTTCTCCGGGACTTCCACTCCTACGAGCAGTACTCC.

About this clonotype itself: A much larger clone differs from this one at a single base, so this may be a read error. This chain uses TRBV14 with TRBJ1-2; D gene ambiguous. The germline CDR1 and CDR2 sequences are SGHDN and FVKESK. Trimming pared 4 bases from V and 10 bases from J, leaving 13 bases between. CDR3 size: 12 residues. DNA of the CDR3: TGTGCCAGCAGCCGTGCGGGCGGGGACTACACCTTC. Its translation: CASSRAGGDYTF.

CDR3 coding DNA: TGCGCCAGCAGCTTGGGCAGTCCGCCCTACGAGCAGTACTTC. This gives the protein CASSLGSPPYEQYF. This rearrangement joins TRBV5-1 to TRBJ2-7; D uncertain. V was clipped by 0 bases and J by 2 bases, with 9 bases between them. Germline V lookup: CDR1 SGHRS, CDR2 YFSETQ. CDR3 length: 14 residues.

The genes are TRBV6-6 and TRBJ2-5; D not resolved. Trimming cost V 6 bases and J 13 bases, with 18 bases left between them. Looked up from germline, CDR1 is MNHNY and CDR2 is SVGAGI (reference sequence). The CDR3 length is 12 residues. In DNA, the CDR3 is TGTGCCAGCAGCGCGGTACAAGAGAGCCGGTACTTC. The encoded protein is CASSAVQESRYF.

This clonotype appeared a single time. The conserved closing phenylalanine or tryptophan is absent in this CDR3, likely reflecting a read error. The J gene is TRBJ2-2, the V gene TRBV11-2, with D possibly matching TRBD2 (6 bases). The CDR3 consists of 16 residues. Deletions cut 7 bases from V and 1 base from J, with 16 bases between. Looked up from germline, CDR1 is SGHAT and CDR2 is FQNNGV. The CDR3 region has the DNA TGTGCCAGCAACCAATTGACTAGTAAGAACACCGGGGAGCTGTTTGTT. The encoded protein is CASNQLTSKNTGELFV.

To note about this clonotype: It is likely a read error, because the conserved phenylalanine at the end of the CDR3 is missing. V gene TRBV4-3 combines with J gene TRBJ2-7; TRBD1 matches at 11 bases. Per germline, CDR1 LGHNA and CDR2 YSLEER. CDR3 length: 16 residues. The CDR3: CASSQDNGQGACEQYI. The CDR3 DNA reads TGCGCAAGCAGCCAAGATAACGGACAGGGGGCCTGCGAGCAGTACATC.

In regard to this clonotype: Lacking the conserved final phenylalanine or tryptophan, this CDR3 likely reflects a read error. The DNA for the CDR3 is TGTGCCAGTAGTCGGGGTTTCGCAGCGAGCTCCTATAATGAGCAGTTCTTA. Translated, it gives CASSRGFAASSYNEQFL. The rearrangement uses TRBV11-1 and TRBJ2-1, with D possibly TRBD2 on 5 matching bases. The CDR3 spans 17 residues. Germline values: CDR1 SGHAT, CDR2 FQDESV (reference sequence).

Concerning this clonotype itself: Lacking the conserved final phenylalanine or tryptophan, this CDR3 likely reflects a read error. The DNA is left out, because the CDR3 cannot be placed on it with certainty; the CDR3 is given as TCRdb lists it. The chain combines TRBV29-1 with TRBJ1-1; the D call TRBD1 from the table was never checked on the DNA. Germline assignment: CDR1 SQVTM and CDR2 ANQGSEA. The CDR3 contains 14 residues when both ends are counted. CDR3 amino acids: CSVGPDGTGFEALY.

This clonotype was counted at least ten times. The V gene is TRBV30, the J gene TRBJ1-4; D uncertain. CDR1 and CDR2 from the germline V gene are GTSNPN and SVGIG (reference sequence). The CDR3 consists of 14 residues. The V end lost 0 bases, the J end lost 8 bases, and 13 bases lay between the germline ends. The CDR3 nucleotides are TGTGCCTGGAGTGTACCGTTCCAGGACGAAAAACTGTTTTTT. Protein: CAWSVPFQDEKLFF.

The V and J genes are TRBV6-1 and TRBJ1-1, with D possibly being TRBD1 (5 bases). CDR1 MNHNS and CDR2 SASEGT come from the germline V gene. The CDR3 contains 14 residues. The ends were cut back, 10 bases at V and 2 bases at J, with 17 bases in the middle. This chain's CDR3 is CANSYDSPNTEAFF. The CDR3 region has the DNA TGTGCCAACAGCTACGACAGCCCTAACACTGAAGCTTTCTTT.

This clonotype is a singleton in its sample. A junction end diverges from the germline sequence, so it may reflect a read error. The gene calls are TRBV4-1 and TRBJ1-2, with 7 bases lining up with TRBD1. CDR1 is MGHRA and CDR2 is YSYEKL in the germline V gene. CDR3 length: 15 residues. In DNA form, the CDR3 reads TGCGCCAGCATCCCGACAGGGTCTGGGGGCTATGGTTACACCTTC. Translated: CASIPTGSGGYGYTF.

The genes are TRBV16 and TRBJ1-1; D possibly corresponds to TRBD1 (5 bases). The CDR3 is 14 residues long. Germline V lookup: CDR1 KGHSY, CDR2 FQNENV. This CDR3 reads CVSSALGGNTEAFF. The CDR3 DNA reads as TGTGTCAGTAGCGCCCTTGGGGGGAACACTGAAGCTTTCTTT.

About this clonotype: This clone may be a read error of a much larger clone one base away. The chain couples TRBV28 to TRBJ2-7; 8 bases align to TRBD1. The CDR3 totals 14 residues. The V gene's germline CDR1 is MDHEN and CDR2 SYDVKM. The DNA for the CDR3 is TGTGCCAGCAGTTCCCGGACAGGGCCCCGGGAGCACTACTTC. Translation gives CASSSRTGPREHYF.

Points on this clonotype: This may be a read error, as it is one base from a much larger clone. The V and J genes are TRBV20-1 and TRBJ2-1, with no clear D. Germline V gene lookup returns CDR1 DFQATT and CDR2 SNEGSKA (reference sequence). The CDR3 length is 14 residues. The DNA of the CDR3 is TGCAGTGCTAGAGCGGAAGTGGGTTTCAATGAGCACTTCTTC. Its protein is CSARAEVGFNEHFF.

The chain joins TRBV5-1 to TRBJ2-2; possible D gene TRBD1, 6 bases. Trimming removed 4 bases at V and 1 base at J, with 17 bases between. This CDR3 has 17 amino acids. CDR1 SGHRS and CDR2 YFSETQ come from the germline V gene. This CDR3 reads CASSLRLTGLNTGELFF. The CDR3 DNA reads as TGCGCCAGCAGCCTCCGGCTAACAGGGCTGAACACCGGGGAGCTGTTTTTT.

The chain links TRBV5-8 to TRBJ1-5, with unresolved D. This CDR3 spans 16 amino acids. Per the germline V gene, CDR1 is SGHTS and CDR2 is YDEGEE. Trimming took 0 bases from V and 11 from J, leaving 21 bases between them. Written as DNA, the CDR3 is TGTGCCAGCAGCTTGGTTGTTGGGAGGGAAAATCAATCCCAGCATTTT. Translation gives CASSLVVGRENQSQHF. The complete variable domain, with remaining parts taken from reference TRBV5-8 and TRBJ1-5, reads EAGVTQSPTHLIKTRGQQATLRCSPISGHTSVYWYQQALGLGLQFLLWYDEGEERNRGNFPPRFSGRQFPNYSSELNVNALELEDSALYLCASSLVVGRENQSQHFGDGTRLSIL.

This clonotype has a count of ten or more. The chain links TRBV6-2 or TRBV6-3 to TRBJ2-4; TRBD2 aligns across 7 bases. J lost 2 bases, V lost 6 bases, and 4 bases had no gene match. The CDR3 covers 14 residues. Germline V lookup: CDR1 MNHEY, CDR2 SVGEGT. The CDR3 bases are TGTGCCAGCAGACCCGGGACTACCAAAAACATTCAGTACTTC. Translation gives CASRPGTTKNIQYF.

This clonotype was seen only a few times. This rearrangement joins TRBV7-3 to TRBJ2-5; 9 positions agree with TRBD1. This CDR3 is built from 15 residues. With 5 bases clipped from V and 2 bases from J, the junction kept 6 bases outside the gene matches. Germline-derived CDR1 and CDR2 are SGHTA and FQGTGA. DNA for the CDR3: TGTGCCAGCAGCCGTTACGGGACAGGGCAAGAGACCCAGTACTTC. Protein: CASSRYGTGQETQYF.

Comments on this clonotype: This could be a read error, since a much larger clone is one nucleotide away. The V call is TRBV7-2, the J call TRBJ1-5; D is uncertain. CDR1 SGHTA and CDR2 FQGNSA come from the germline V gene. This CDR3 has 13 amino acids. The V end lost 1 base, the J end lost 7 bases, and 8 bases lay between the germline ends. Written as DNA, the CDR3 is TGTGCCAGCAGCTTAGATGCAGGCCAGCCCCAGCATTTT. Protein sequence: CASSLDAGQPQHF.

For this clonotype: Germline and junction disagree at one end, which may indicate a read error. The chain employs TRBV6-2 or TRBV6-3 and TRBJ2-6; D is unclear. Germline V gene lookup returns CDR1 MNHEY and CDR2 SVGEGT. This CDR3 has 15 amino acids. The chain's CDR3 is CVSSYSAARANVLTF. The DNA of the CDR3 is TGTGTCAGCAGTTACTCGGCAGCTAGGGCCAACGTCCTGACCTTC.

This clonotype was counted many times. The chain joins TRBV27 to TRBJ2-1, with a weak D call TRBD2 (6 bases). This CDR3 is 14 amino acids long. Germline V lookup: CDR1 MNHEY, CDR2 SMNVEV (reference sequence). Trimming stripped 3 bases from V and 9 bases from J, with 15 bases between. The CDR3 nucleotides are TGTGCCAGCAGTTTCGGACGGGAGTATAGTGAGCAGTTCTTC. It specifies CASSFGREYSEQFF.

Concerning this clonotype: An end of the junction does not agree with germline; a read error may underlie this. The J gene is TRBJ2-1, the V gene TRBV6-1; D is perhaps TRBD1 or TRBD2 (5 bases each). This CDR3 contains 15 residues. Per germline, CDR1 MNHNS and CDR2 SASEGT. The CDR3 nucleotides are TGTGCCTGCAGTGAGCAAGTGGGACGATACAATGAGCAGTTCTTC. This translates into CACSEQVGRYNEQFF.